This T cell receptor (beta chain) comes out of a study of blood T cell repertoires in COVID-19 (dated by TCRdb to about 2020). With respect to the entire study: The collaborator samples originated in the United States, Italy and Spain and spanned the acute and convalescent phases of COVID-19. Deeply sampled blood TCRbeta repertoires from subjects exposed to, actively infected with, or recovered from COVID-19 were included in the dataset. The repertoires were released in a freely available public database intended as a resource for research on the immune response to SARS-CoV-2. Sample metadata almost always included a de-identified subject ID, COVID-19 status, age in years and sex. Where available, HLA class I and class II types were obtained from metadata supplied by the sample provider rather than from assay-based typing. The samples were drawn from the first 160 participants of the ongoing ImmuneRACE study and from more than 1,000 subjects provided by 6 global collaborators. The material from the prospective study consisted of cDNA or gDNA derived from T cells, B-cell-depleted T cells, or PBMCs. What the research found in general, with its limitations: The amount of clinical and demographic metadata varied by source and participant and was provided uncurated.

With regard to this clone: Its antigen remains unidentified. No base quality information exists; no much larger clone differs at one position.

Each collaborating institution followed its own protocols to collect whole blood in K2EDTA tubes. For TCRbeta analysis, collaborators shipped samples in one of three forms: frozen whole blood, isolated PBMCs, or DNA extracted from either of those sample types. The germline ends are 13 bases apart after V is trimmed by 3 bases and J by 9 bases. Including the terminal cysteine and phenylalanine, the CDR3 comprises 14 residues. Only the CDR3 region is kept as DNA, spanning 42 bases read in frame from base 1. Based on the germline V gene, the CDR1 and CDR2 sequences are SGDLS and YYNGEE. TCRbeta CDR3 regions were amplified from genomic DNA using the immunoSEQ Assay, a bias-controlled multiplex PCR. For the original study's pipeline: The number of nucleated cells in each sample was estimated from the amplification of reference gene primers within the assay. To quantify the absolute abundance of each unique TCRbeta CDR3 rearrangement, sequence reads were collapsed and filtered. For each sample, productive Simpson clonality was calculated as the square root of Simpson's diversity index over productive rearrangements. The table was pulled from immuneACCESS by TCRdb, which kept in-frame rearrangements only. Such tables lose some clones; where checked, under half of the loss comes from unresolved V genes, and the rest has no known cause. That table is the source of V, J and clone size, and D and trimming were worked out from the DNA. The sample profile shows about 140,000 clones; roughly 84% of them were found once. In total, the top ten clones hold around 8% of the sample.

The TCR was taken from a human donor in a cohort sampled during active COVID-19. Rearrangement joined TRBV9 to TRBJ1-6; the D segment cannot be called with confidence. The specimen was peripheral blood. The CDR3 protein is CASSAPILGSPLHF. DNA sequence: TGTGCCAGCAGCGCCCCCATACTTGGTTCACCCCTCCACTTT.